These 10 T cell receptor beta chains came from one sample sequenced in a study of blood T cell repertoires in COVID-19. Clones were read by immunoSEQ multiplex PCR, and TCRdb kept only the in-frame ones, dropping some. The profile covers some 230,000 clones, with roughly four fifths appearing a single time and over 12% taken by the ten largest. Sequences were obtained from PBMCs or T cells enriched from blood (not recorded which). The source of these receptors is a man aged 35-49 years who had recovered from COVID-19.

This chain uses TRBV7-3 with TRBJ1-6, with D perhaps TRBD1 (6 bases). This CDR3 contains 13 residues. V was pared by 6 bases and J by 7 bases, with 10 bases between. Germline assignment: CDR1 SGHTA and CDR2 FQGTGA. CDR3 sequence: CASRQRGNSPLHF. In DNA form, the CDR3 reads TGTGCCAGCAGGCAGAGGGGGAATTCACCCCTCCACTTT.

Written as DNA, the CDR3 is TGCGCCAGCAGCCAAGATGCGGCAGGGGTAGAGGGTGGCTACACCTTC. Residues: CASSQDAAGVEGGYTF. The chain is built from TRBV4-1 and TRBJ1-2; D may be TRBD1 (6 bases). Germline values: CDR1 MGHRA, CDR2 YSYEKL. This CDR3 spans 16 amino acids. The V end lost 0 bases, the J end lost 7 bases, and 18 bases lay between the germline ends.

This rearrangement joins TRBV9 to TRBJ2-1; 8 bases match TRBD1. This CDR3 has 16 residues. V shed 3 bases and J 6 bases; nucleotides not matched to a gene: 11. The germline CDR1 and CDR2 sequences are SGDLS and YYNGEE. The CDR3 nucleotides read TGTGCCAGCAGCGAAGACAGGGGATGGCTAGTCAATGAGCAGTTCTTC. Its translation: CASSEDRGWLVNEQFF.

The chain is built from TRBV6-5 and TRBJ2-7; weak D call: TRBD2 (5 bases). This CDR3 has 13 amino acids. V was trimmed by 4 bases and J by 6 bases, leaving 13 bases between them. CDR1 and CDR2 (germline): MNHEY, SVGAGI. This CDR3 is CASSSGLAAEQYF. In DNA, the CDR3 is TGTGCCAGCAGTTCCGGACTGGCGGCCGAGCAGTACTTC.

The chain combines TRBV3-1 (or the pseudogene TRBV3-2) with TRBJ2-1; 12 bases fit TRBD2. CDR1 and CDR2 (germline): LGHDT, YNNKEL (reference sequence). V shed 1 base, J shed 5 bases, and the junction held 12 bases outside the gene matches. The CDR3 length is 19 residues. In nucleotides, the CDR3 is TGTGCCAGCAGCCAAGTAGGTCTAGCGGGGGGGCGCCGAAACAATGAGCAGTTCTTC. Translating gives CASSQVGLAGGRRNNEQFF.

The genes are TRBV7-8 and TRBJ1-2; D gene unclear. V lost 1 base, J lost 4 bases, and 13 bases lay in between. The CDR3 extends over 15 amino acids. The V gene's germline CDR1 is SGHVS and CDR2 FQNEAQ. Here the CDR3 reads CASSLVPGGSYGYTF. The DNA for the CDR3 is TGTGCCAGCAGCTTAGTTCCGGGAGGGAGCTATGGCTACACCTTC.

The CDR3 nucleotides are TGCAGCGTTGGGAAGACAGAGACGGACTATGGCTACACCTTC. Translating gives CSVGKTETDYGYTF. The chain employs TRBV29-1 and TRBJ1-2, with D tentatively TRBD1 (5 bases). CDR1 SQVTM and CDR2 ANQGSEA come from the germline V gene. Trimming removed 4 bases from V and 3 bases from J, with 15 bases in between. The CDR3 contains 14 residues.

This rearrangement joins TRBV20-1 to TRBJ1-6; a possible D gene is TRBD1 (6 bases). The V gene's germline CDR1 is DFQATT and CDR2 SNEGSKA (reference sequence). CDR3 size: 11 residues. CDR3 DNA sequence: TGCAGCGGGGGGCTTAATTCACCCCTCCACTTT. Its translation: CSGGLNSPLHF.

CDR3 residues: CAAGEQGGQPQHF. The CDR3 nucleotides are TGTGCCGCGGGGGAGCAGGGAGGACAGCCCCAGCATTTT. The chain employs TRBV2 and TRBJ1-5; perhaps TRBD1 as D (5 bases). The germline CDR1 and CDR2 sequences are SNHLY and FYNNEI. The CDR3 is made up of 13 amino acids. Trimming cost V 11 bases and J 7 bases, with 18 bases left between them.

The genes are TRBV5-1 and TRBJ2-5, with 8 bases fitting TRBD1. V lost 0 bases, J lost 9 bases, and 10 bases stayed unmatched. Germline assignment: CDR1 SGHRS and CDR2 YFSETQ. This CDR3 spans 15 amino acids. The CDR3 loop is CASSLVRGPSTAQYF. Written as DNA, the CDR3 is TGCGCCAGCAGCTTGGTCAGGGGGCCCTCCACGGCCCAGTACTTC.